Following are 5 T cell receptor beta chains from one sample sequenced in a study of blood T cell repertoires in COVID-19. Method: immunoSEQ multiplex PCR; TCRdb's copy keeps in-frame clones and lacks some. The sample records approximately 360,000 clones, over 80% being singletons. Sequences were obtained from PBMCs or T cells enriched from blood (not recorded which). The source is a woman aged 45-65 years who had recovered from COVID-19.

V is TRBV12-5 and J is TRBJ2-1, with 9 bases that match TRBD2. Germline V CDR1 and CDR2: LGHNT, FRNRAP. The CDR3 loop spans 15 amino acids. J gave up 9 bases and V 4 bases, and 10 bases lay outside the gene matches. CDR3 amino acids: CASGSQGLAWGEQFF. The CDR3, as DNA: TGTGCTAGTGGTTCCCAGGGACTAGCCTGGGGTGAGCAGTTCTTC.

The chain uses TRBV7-2 and TRBJ1-1, with 7 bases matching TRBD1. Germline V CDR1 and CDR2: SGHTA, FQGNSA. Trimming at V came to 6 bases and at J to 11 bases, leaving 12 bases not matched to a gene. The CDR3 length is 13 residues. CDR3 nucleotides: TGTGCCAGCAGAGTCACAGGGGAATCGGCGGCTTTCTTT. Translation: CASRVTGESAAFF.

The chain recombines TRBV7-2 with TRBJ2-1; 15 nucleotides agree with TRBD2. CDR1 is SGHTA and CDR2 is FQGNSA in the germline V gene. The CDR3 has 15 residues. With 7 bases clipped from V and 9 bases from J, the junction kept 7 bases outside the gene matches. CDR3 nucleotides: TGTGCCAGCACCATCCAGGGACTAGCGGGAGGTGAGCAGTTCTTC. This sequence encodes CASTIQGLAGGEQFF.

In this sample, this clone turned up a few times. This chain joins TRBV6-2 or TRBV6-3 and TRBJ1-1; D is undetermined. This CDR3 is 14 amino acids long. Germline V lookup: CDR1 MNHEY, CDR2 SVGEGT. V lost 6 bases to trimming and J lost 4 bases, with 15 bases between them. CDR3 in amino acids: CASSAITGGTEAFF. The CDR3 coding sequence is TGTGCCAGCAGCGCGATAACGGGTGGCACTGAAGCTTTCTTT.

Only one count was recorded for this clone. This rearrangement joins TRBV6-1 to TRBJ1-4, with TRBD1 matching over 9 bases. The germline V gene encodes CDR1 MNHNS and CDR2 SASEGT. The V and J ends lost 4 bases and 7 bases, in that order; junction bases with no gene match: 13. This CDR3 comprises 17 residues. For the CDR3, the DNA is TGTGCCAGCAGTGTTGGGACAGGGCGGGTAGGAGGTGAAAAACTGTTTTTT. This translates into CASSVGTGRVGGEKLFF.